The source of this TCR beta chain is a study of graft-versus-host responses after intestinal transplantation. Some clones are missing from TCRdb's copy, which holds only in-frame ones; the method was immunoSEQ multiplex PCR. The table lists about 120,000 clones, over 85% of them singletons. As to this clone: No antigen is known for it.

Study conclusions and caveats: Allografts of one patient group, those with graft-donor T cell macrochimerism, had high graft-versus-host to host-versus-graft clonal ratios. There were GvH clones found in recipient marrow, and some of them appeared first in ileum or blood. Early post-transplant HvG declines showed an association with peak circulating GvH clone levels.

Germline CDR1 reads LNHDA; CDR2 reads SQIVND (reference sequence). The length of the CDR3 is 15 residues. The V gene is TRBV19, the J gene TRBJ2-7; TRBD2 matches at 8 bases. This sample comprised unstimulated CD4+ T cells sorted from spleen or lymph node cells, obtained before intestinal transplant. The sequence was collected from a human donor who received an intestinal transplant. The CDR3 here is CATSSLTSATYEQYF. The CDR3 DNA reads TGTGCAACTAGTAGCCTGACTAGCGCGACCTACGAGCAGTACTTC.